These 20 T cell receptor beta chains came from one sample sequenced in a study of CD8 T cells in Susac syndrome. A quantity of about 0.45 to 1 ug RNA underwent reverse transcription using random hexamers. From the immunoSEQ multiplex PCR reads, TCRdb called clonotypes with MiXCR, one entry per CDR3 protein. Here the sample spans around 69,000 distinct CDR3 sequences, 93% being singletons. Specimen: CD8+ T cells from PBMCs. The source is a human donor with Susac syndrome.

This clonotype turned up a few times. This chain connects TRBV4-1 to TRBJ2-1; TRBD1 matches 7 bases. J lost 0 bases, V lost 1 base, and 6 bases had no gene match. CDR1 and CDR2 (germline): MGHRA, YSYEKL. This CDR3 region has 17 residues. The CDR3 coding sequence is TGCGCCAGCAGCCAAGGACGACAGGGTACCTCCTACAATGAGCAGTTCTTC. It is translated as CASSQGRQGTSYNEQFF.

The rearrangement uses TRBV5-1 and TRBJ2-7; no definite D call. CDR3 length: 13 residues. V lost 1 base and J lost 9, with 14 bases in between. In germline, CDR1 is SGHRS, CDR2 YFSETQ. CDR3 in amino acids: CASSLTPEQGQYF. Written as DNA, the CDR3 is TGCGCCAGCAGCTTGACCCCAGAACAAGGGCAGTACTTC. The full variable domain, in which reference TRBV5-1 and TRBJ2-7 provide the parts outside the CDR3, is KAGVTQTPRYLIKTRGQQVTLSCSPISGHRSVSWYQQTPGQGLQFLFEYFSETQRNKGNFPGRFSGRQFSNSRSEMNVSTLELGDSALYLCASSLTPEQGQYFGPGTRLTVT.

This clonotype came up once. CDR3 region: CASSFRDRGRHTQYF. The CDR3 DNA sequence: TGTGCCAGCAGTTTCCGGGACAGGGGAAGGCATACGCAGTATTTT. The rearrangement joins TRBV12-3 or TRBV12-4 to TRBJ2-3, with 10 bases matching TRBD1. The CDR3 loop spans 15 amino acids. V lost 3 bases, J lost 7 bases, and 7 bases stayed unmatched.

The sample holds a few counts of this clonotype. The chain uses TRBV30 and TRBJ1-5; D unresolved. V was pared by 4 bases and J by 4 bases, with 11 bases between. The CDR3 is 13 residues long. Per germline, CDR1 GTSNPN and CDR2 SVGIG (reference sequence). The CDR3 nucleotides are TGTGCCTGGACCCATGGACCTAATCAGCCCCAGCATTTT. Residues: CAWTHGPNQPQHF.

The chain couples TRBV7-9 to TRBJ2-2, with D possibly matching TRBD2 (6 bases). The CDR3 extends over 16 amino acids. V shed 5 bases and J shed 6 bases, with 19 bases lying between them. CDR1 SEHNR and CDR2 FQNEAQ come from the germline V gene (reference sequence). CDR3 sequence reads: CASSAGPTLGSGELFF. CDR3 DNA: TGTGCCAGCAGCGCGGGACCCACACTTGGTTCCGGGGAGCTGTTTTTT.

The V call is TRBV6-2 or TRBV6-3, the J call TRBJ1-2; 9 bases align to TRBD1. The junction had 4 bases not matched to a gene; V was cut back by 9 bases and J by 8 bases. The CDR3 contains 11 residues. CDR1 MNHEY and CDR2 SVGEGT come from the germline V gene. CDR3 nucleotide sequence: TGTGCCAGGGACAGGGGAGACGGCTACACCTTC. Translated: CARDRGDGYTF.

The V and J genes are TRBV9 and TRBJ2-1; the D is unclear. Germline V gene lookup returns CDR1 SGDLS and CDR2 YYNGEE. Trimming left V 0 bases short and J 3 bases short, with 10 bases between. The CDR3 length is 15 residues. CDR3 coding DNA: TGTGCCAGCAGCGTAGGGACGGCCAGCTACAATGAGCAGTTCTTC. It specifies CASSVGTASYNEQFF.

V gene TRBV27 combines with J gene TRBJ1-2; D unclear. Germline assignment: CDR1 MNHEY and CDR2 SMNVEV (reference sequence). CDR3 length: 13 amino acids. Trimming took 2 bases from V and 4 from J, leaving 8 bases between them. CDR3 nucleotide sequence: TGTGCCAGCAGTTTAAAGGGTGCCTATGGCTACACCTTC. Encoded protein: CASSLKGAYGYTF.

The chain combines TRBV20-1 with TRBJ2-1, with D uncertain. Germline V gene sequence: CDR1 DFQATT, CDR2 SNEGSKA (reference sequence). V shed 3 bases and J shed 10 bases, with 13 bases lying between them. CDR3 length: 12 amino acids. The CDR3 region has the DNA TGCAGTGCTAGTCTGCTTTGGAAGGAGCAGTTCTTC. Protein sequence: CSASLLWKEQFF.

This sequence joins TRBV6-2 or TRBV6-3 and TRBJ2-1; TRBD2 might be the D (5 bases). From germline, CDR1 is MNHEY and CDR2 SVGEGT. V was trimmed by 6 bases and J by 0 bases, leaving 12 bases between them. This CDR3 is built from 15 residues. The CDR3 protein is CASRPRDSSYNEQFF. DNA for the CDR3: TGTGCCAGCAGACCCCGGGATAGCTCCTACAATGAGCAGTTCTTC.

This clonotype was recorded once. The chain combines TRBV12-3 or TRBV12-4 with TRBJ2-4; 11 bases agree with TRBD2. The CDR3 sequence is 18 residues long. J was trimmed by 0 bases and V by 2 bases; bases with no gene match: 6. The CDR3, as DNA: TGTGCCAGCAGTTTAATACTAGCGGGGGTACTAGCCAAAAACATTCAGTACTTC. Encoded protein: CASSLILAGVLAKNIQYF.

The chain recombines TRBV6-6 with TRBJ2-5, with 12 nucleotides matching TRBD2. V lost 6 bases to trimming and J lost 2 bases; unmatched junction nucleotides: 7. This CDR3 is 16 amino acids long. CDR1 is MNHNY and CDR2 is SVGAGI in the germline V gene (reference sequence). CDR3 in DNA: TGTGCCAGCAGCCACGGGACTAGCGGGTATCAAGAGACCCAGTACTTC. Amino acid sequence: CASSHGTSGYQETQYF.

This chain links TRBV5-6 with TRBJ2-5; D gene unclear. Looked up from germline, CDR1 is SGHDT and CDR2 is YYEEEE. The ends were cut back, 0 bases at V and 1 base at J, with 10 bases in the middle. The CDR3 is made up of 15 amino acids. Here the CDR3 DNA reads TGTGCCAGCAGCTTGGCCGCAACTTTCCAAGAGACCCAGTACTTC. It specifies CASSLAATFQETQYF.

As for this clonotype: Germline and junction disagree at one end, which may indicate a read error. This chain uses TRBV7-3 with TRBJ1-3; 10 bases line up with TRBD1. Germline CDR1 and CDR2: SGHTA and FQGTGA. This CDR3 has 13 amino acids. DNA of the CDR3: TGTGCCAGCAGCAAGGACAGGGGGAGCACCATATTTTTT. Translation gives CASSKDRGSTIFF.

With respect to this clonotype: The germline gene is not matched at one end of the junction; a read error may be the cause. The chain couples TRBV19 to TRBJ2-1; the D gene is possibly TRBD2 (6 bases). This CDR3 region has 14 residues. The germline gives CDR1 LNHDA, CDR2 SQIVND (reference sequence). The CDR3 spells CASSLTPGLHPYLF. In DNA, the CDR3 is TGTGCCAGTAGTCTCACCCCGGGACTGCACCCTTATCTCTTC.

This clonotype was observed a few times. The chain recombines TRBV4-2 with TRBJ2-5; maybe TRBD1 (6 bases). The V end was cut by 1 base, the J end by 3 bases, with 12 bases between. The CDR3 is 15 amino acids. Germline V gene lookup returns CDR1 LGHNA and CDR2 YNFKEQ. The CDR3 sequence is CASSQGQNREETQYF. The CDR3 DNA reads TGTGCCAGCAGCCAAGGTCAGAACAGGGAAGAGACCCAGTACTTC.

The CDR3 sequence: CASSQEFYEQYF. CDR3 nucleotides: TGTGCCAGCAGCCAAGAATTCTACGAGCAGTACTTC. The chain combines TRBV3-1 with TRBJ2-7; D gene unclear. Germline CDR1 reads LGHDT; CDR2 reads YNNKEL (reference sequence). The CDR3 is 12 residues long. The germline V and J ends were trimmed by 0 bases and 3 bases, with 3 bases remaining between them.

This CDR3 reads CASSREGGNEQFF. The CDR3 DNA reads as TGTGCCAGCTCACGGGAGGGGGGCAATGAGCAGTTCTTC. The chain has TRBV9 and TRBJ2-1; 8 bases line up with TRBD2. Germline V gives CDR1 SGDLS, CDR2 YYNGEE. The CDR3 covers 13 residues. After removal of 7 bases from V and 6 bases from J, the junction contained 6 bases not matched to a gene. The whole variable domain, remainder taken from reference TRBV9 and TRBJ2-1, is DSGVTQTPKHLITATGQRVTLRCSPRSGDLSVYWYQQSLDQGLQFLIQYYNGEERAKGNILERFSAQQFPDLHSELNLSSLELGDSALYFCASSREGGNEQFFGPGTRLTVL.

CDR3 sequence (DNA): TGCAGTGCTACAGACGCTAGCCCCCAAGGAGATGAGCAGTTCTTC. Protein product: CSATDASPQGDEQFF. This chain connects TRBV20-1 to TRBJ2-1, with D maybe TRBD2 (5 bases). Trimming pared 4 bases from V and 8 bases from J, leaving 21 bases between. The CDR3 covers 15 residues. Germline loops: CDR1 DFQATT, CDR2 SNEGSKA (reference sequence).

J is TRBJ2-1 and V is TRBV27, with 8 bases matching TRBD1. V lost 5 bases and J lost 8; bases outside the gene matches: 14. Germline CDR1 MNHEY, CDR2 SMNVEV (reference sequence). This CDR3 contains 16 residues. The CDR3 here is CASSPDRAAGVDEQFF. The CDR3 DNA is TGTGCCAGCAGTCCGGACAGGGCGGCAGGTGTTGATGAGCAGTTCTTC.